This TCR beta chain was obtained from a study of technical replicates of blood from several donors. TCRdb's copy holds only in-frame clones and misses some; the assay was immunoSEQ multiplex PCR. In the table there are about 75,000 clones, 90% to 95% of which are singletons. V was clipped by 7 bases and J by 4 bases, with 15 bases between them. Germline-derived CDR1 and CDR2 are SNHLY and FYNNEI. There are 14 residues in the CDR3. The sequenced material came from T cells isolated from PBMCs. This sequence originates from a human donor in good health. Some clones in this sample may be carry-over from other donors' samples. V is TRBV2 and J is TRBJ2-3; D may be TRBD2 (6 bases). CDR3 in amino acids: CASIPRLVSDTQYF. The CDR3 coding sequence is TGTGCCAGCATTCCGAGACTAGTCTCAGATACGCAGTATTTT.